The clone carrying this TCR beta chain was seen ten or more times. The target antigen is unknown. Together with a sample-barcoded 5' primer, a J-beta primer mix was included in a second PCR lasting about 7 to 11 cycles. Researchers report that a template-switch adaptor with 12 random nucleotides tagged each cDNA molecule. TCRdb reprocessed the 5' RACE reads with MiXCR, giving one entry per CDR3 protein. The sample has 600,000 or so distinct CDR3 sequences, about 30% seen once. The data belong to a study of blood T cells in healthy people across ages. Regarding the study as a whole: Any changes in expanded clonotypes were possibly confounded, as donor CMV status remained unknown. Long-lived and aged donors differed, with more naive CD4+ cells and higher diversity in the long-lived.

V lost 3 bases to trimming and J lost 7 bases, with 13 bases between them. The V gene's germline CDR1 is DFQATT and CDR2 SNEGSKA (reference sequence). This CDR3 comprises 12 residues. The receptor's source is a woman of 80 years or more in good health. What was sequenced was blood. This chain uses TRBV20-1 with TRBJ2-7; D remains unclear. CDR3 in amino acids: CSASQAGREQYF. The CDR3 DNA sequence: TGCAGTGCTAGCCAGGCCGGAAGGGAGCAGTACTTC.